The entry below gives a single TCR beta chain sequence along with its context. The antigen is not known. UMI-labeled 5' RACE yielded the TRB cDNA libraries. TCRdb re-analyzed the 5' RACE reads; it lists each CDR3 protein once, without DNA. This sample's table reports 130,000 or so distinct CDR3 sequences. This record belongs to a study of CXCR3-negative and CXCR3-positive naive CD8 T cells. Study-wide findings and caveats: Both naive subsets carried similar amounts of surface CD5, so TCR strength was inferred from TRB CDR3 properties. Comparably high diversity was seen in both naive subsets, and much lower diversity in memory CD8+ cells.

This CDR3 has 14 residues. Germline V gene sequence: CDR1 MGHDK, CDR2 SYGVNS. The chain couples TRBV25-1 to TRBJ1-1; the D gene TCRdb calls, TRBD1, cannot be checked with no DNA. The specimen sequenced was naive CXCR3- CD8+ T cells from blood. Indicated subset: CD45RO-CCR7+CD27+CD95- naive CD8+ T cells lacking CXCR3 (TNR3-). This receptor was identified in a human donor in good health. Some clones in this sample may be carry-over from other donors' samples. This chain's CDR3 is CASYDSGTGTEAFF.